These 28 T cell receptor beta chains share one sample of origin, sequenced in a study of T cells in Graves' hyperthyroidism and ophthalmopathy. RNA transcripts yielded amplified TCR beta CDR3 regions. HTBI primers were the set used in a first-round RT-PCR of the TCR CDR3. MiXCR was run by TCRdb on the multiplex PCR reads, yielding one entry per CDR3 protein. The table shows 200,000 to 300,000 distinct CDR3 sequences, with roughly a quarter occurring only once. Material for sequencing was blood. All receptors derive from a woman in her thirties or forties with Graves' ophthalmopathy.

This clonotype occurred a few times. The V gene is TRBV12-3 or TRBV12-4, the J gene TRBJ2-5; D is unclear. The V end lost 1 base, the J end lost 5 bases, and 11 bases lay between the germline ends. The CDR3 sequence is 14 residues long. The CDR3 is CASSLDGVRETQYF. DNA of the CDR3: TGTGCCAGCAGTTTAGATGGGGTTCGGGAGACCCAGTACTTC.

This clonotype was observed at least ten times. The V gene is TRBV7-2, the J gene TRBJ2-5; 13 bases fit TRBD2. In germline, CDR1 is SGHTA, CDR2 FQGNSA. V trimming: 5 bases; J trimming: 1 base; junction bases outside the gene matches: 7. This CDR3 spans 17 amino acids. In nucleotides, the CDR3 is TGTGCCAGCAGCCCAAGTGGGACTAGCGGGACCCAAGAGACCCAGTACTTC. Translation: CASSPSGTSGTQETQYF. The full variable domain, in which reference TRBV7-2 and TRBJ2-5 provide the parts outside the CDR3, is GAGVSQSPSNKVTEKGKDVELRCDPISGHTALYWYRQSLGQGLEFLIYFQGNSAPDKSGLPSDRFSAERTGGSVSTLTIQRTQQEDSAVYLCASSPSGTSGTQETQYFGPGTRLLVL.

In the case of this clonotype: This sequence may be a read error, since a much larger clone differs from it by one base. CDR3 nucleotides: TGTGCCAGCAGCTTGGGGGCAGGAGTGAACACTGAAGCTTTCTTT. Translated, it gives CASSLGAGVNTEAFF. The V gene is TRBV5-4, the J gene TRBJ1-1; D not resolved. Trimming shortened V by 0 bases and J by 0 bases, and 9 bases separated the two germline ends. The germline V gene has CDR1 SGHNT and CDR2 YYREEE (reference sequence). The CDR3 extends over 15 amino acids.

The rearrangement joins TRBV11-2 to TRBJ2-7, with 12 nucleotides matching TRBD2. V lost 5 bases, J lost 4 bases, and 9 bases stayed unmatched. CDR3 length: 16 residues. The V gene's germline CDR1 is SGHAT and CDR2 FQNNGV. For the CDR3, the DNA is TGTGCCAGCAGCCCCCCGGTTACTAGCGGGAGGTACGAGCAGTACTTC. It codes for CASSPPVTSGRYEQYF.

V is TRBV6-1 and J is TRBJ2-7; 14 bases map to TRBD2. The CDR3 covers 16 residues. Losses at the gene ends were 7 bases for V and 2 bases for J; bases not matched to a gene: 7. Germline V gene lookup returns CDR1 MNHNS and CDR2 SASEGT. CDR3 amino acids: CASNPRGLAGAYEQYF. CDR3 DNA sequence: TGTGCCAGCAACCCGCGGGGACTAGCGGGGGCCTACGAGCAGTACTTC.

The sample holds many counts of this clonotype. The J gene is TRBJ1-2, the V gene TRBV11-2; D unresolved. The CDR3 has 15 amino acids. The V and J ends lost 0 bases and 4 bases respectively, with 12 bases between them. CDR1 is SGHAT, CDR2 FQNNGV, per germline. CDR3 in DNA: TGTGCCAGCAGCTTAGATCCCGCAGGCCCCTATGGCTACACCTTC. This gives the protein CASSLDPAGPYGYTF.

The rearrangement uses TRBV28 and TRBJ2-7; the D gene is possibly TRBD2 (6 bases). V lost 5 bases to trimming and J lost 5 bases, with 19 bases between them. Germline CDR1 MDHEN, CDR2 SYDVKM. The CDR3 loop spans 15 amino acids. CDR3 bases: TGTGCCAGCAGTCTCCGTCGGGGGAGGAACCACGAGCAGTACTTC. This codes for CASSLRRGRNHEQYF. The whole variable domain, filled in from reference TRBV28 and TRBJ2-7, reads DVKVTQSSRYLVKRTGEKVFLECVQDMDHENMFWYRQDPGLGLRLIYFSYDVKMKEKGDIPEGYSVSREKKERFSLILESASTNQTSMYLCASSLRRGRNHEQYFGPGTRLTVT.

This clonotype was recorded at least ten times. The chain links TRBV27 to TRBJ2-2; 7 positions match TRBD1. The germline gives CDR1 MNHEY, CDR2 SMNVEV (reference sequence). J gave up 5 bases and V 6 bases, and 9 bases lay outside the gene matches. This CDR3 spans 15 amino acids. The CDR3 reads CASRPTQQGTGELFF. CDR3 sequence (DNA): TGTGCCAGCAGGCCGACACAACAGGGGACCGGGGAGCTGTTTTTT.

This clonotype was seen many times. The chain recombines TRBV19 with TRBJ1-5, with D possibly being TRBD1 (6 bases). The CDR3 contains 14 residues. V shed 3 bases and J shed 5 bases, with 11 bases lying between them. Germline loops: CDR1 LNHDA, CDR2 SQIVND (reference sequence). The CDR3 is CASSIAGADQPQHF. DNA for the CDR3: TGTGCCAGTAGTATTGCAGGGGCGGATCAGCCCCAGCATTTT.

This clonotype was recorded many times. The gene calls are TRBV20-1 and TRBJ2-7, with 11 bases lining up with TRBD2. This CDR3 is 15 amino acids long. Trimming took 6 bases from V and 3 from J; bases not matched to a gene: 10. CDR1 is DFQATT, CDR2 SNEGSKA, per germline (reference sequence). The CDR3: CSADTVGLADYEQYF. The CDR3 nucleotides read TGCAGTGCAGATACCGTGGGACTAGCGGACTACGAGCAGTACTTC.

This clonotype was observed many times. The chain couples TRBV28 to TRBJ1-5; D is ambiguous. The CDR3 has 14 amino acids. V dropped 1 base and J dropped 5 bases, with 9 bases sitting between them. Looked up from germline, CDR1 is MDHEN and CDR2 is SYDVKM. The CDR3 nucleotides read TGTGCCAGCAGTTTATCTTCGGCTCATCAGCCCCAGCATTTT. This sequence encodes CASSLSSAHQPQHF.

This clonotype was detected many times. The J gene is TRBJ2-7, the V gene TRBV12-3 or TRBV12-4; tentatively, D is TRBD1 (6 bases). V lost 5 bases to trimming and J lost 6 bases, with 20 bases between them. This CDR3 region has 15 residues. The CDR3: CASSRSGVGAREQYF. The CDR3 nucleotides are TGTGCCAGCAGTAGATCTGGGGTGGGGGCCCGCGAGCAGTACTTC.

This clonotype was observed many times. The genes are TRBV11-2 and TRBJ2-5; no clear D gene. This CDR3 has 13 amino acids. The germline V gene encodes CDR1 SGHAT and CDR2 FQNNGV. The V gene lost 8 bases and the J gene lost 0 bases, with 10 bases spanning the gap. CDR3 residues: CASQRTDQETQYF. The CDR3 coding sequence is TGTGCCAGCCAAAGGACGGACCAAGAGACCCAGTACTTC.

This clonotype has ten or more counts. This chain links TRBV28 with TRBJ2-7, with 12 bases identical to TRBD2. The CDR3 sequence is 16 residues long. Germline V gene sequence: CDR1 MDHEN, CDR2 SYDVKM. Trimming removed 11 bases from V and 3 bases from J; junction bases left unmatched: 14. DNA of the CDR3: TGTGCCGCCTCGGGTAGCGGGGGACTAGCGGGCTACGAGCAGTACTTC. Protein: CAASGSGGLAGYEQYF.

The chain couples TRBV12-3 or TRBV12-4 to TRBJ1-1; the D is unclear. The V end was cut by 5 bases, the J end by 3 bases, with 10 bases between. The CDR3 has 13 amino acids. The CDR3 loop reads CASSPRYDTEAFF. In DNA form, the CDR3 reads TGTGCCAGCAGTCCCCGCTACGACACTGAAGCTTTCTTT.

This rearrangement joins TRBV6-2 or TRBV6-3 to TRBJ2-7, with 7 nucleotides matching TRBD2. Trimming took 2 bases from V and 2 from J; bases not matched to a gene: 3. CDR1 is MNHEY, CDR2 SVGEGT, per germline. CDR3 length equals 14 residues. The CDR3 protein is CASSYREATYEQYF. CDR3 in DNA: TGTGCCAGCAGTTACCGGGAGGCCACCTACGAGCAGTACTTC.

This clonotype was detected ten times or more. The chain uses TRBV7-9 and TRBJ1-2, with no clear D. V was trimmed by 5 bases and J by 4 bases, leaving 11 bases between them. The CDR3 runs 13 residues. Germline-derived CDR1 and CDR2 are SEHNR and FQNEAQ (reference sequence). The CDR3 bases are TGTGCCAGCAGCCTCGACATGAGCTATGGCTACACCTTC. Its translation: CASSLDMSYGYTF. The full variable domain, its missing parts supplied by reference TRBV7-9 and TRBJ1-2, is DTGVSQNPRHKITKRGQNVTFRCDPISEHNRLYWYRQTLGQGPEFLTYFQNEAQLEKSRLLSDRFSAERPKGSFSTLEIQRTEQGDSAMYLCASSLDMSYGYTFGSGTRLTVV.

The table lists this clonotype with many counts. The gene calls are TRBV15 and TRBJ2-5; 7 nucleotides line up with TRBD1. Germline V gene lookup returns CDR1 LNHNV and CDR2 YYDKDF (reference sequence). The CDR3 is 15 residues long. V shed 6 bases, J shed 5 bases, and the junction held 12 bases outside the gene matches. CDR3 bases: TGTGCCACCAGTACAGGGGCCGGTCCTCGGGAGACCCAGTACTTC. This translates into CATSTGAGPRETQYF.

There are many counts of this clonotype. This chain connects TRBV6-1 to TRBJ1-1; 8 nucleotides align to TRBD1. Trimming at V came to 6 bases and at J to 7 bases, leaving 13 bases not matched to a gene. This CDR3 contains 15 residues. CDR1 MNHNS and CDR2 SASEGT come from the germline V gene. Written as DNA, the CDR3 is TGTGCCAGCAGCTTCCAGACAGGGGTGCATGTTGAAGCTTTCTTT. It specifies CASSFQTGVHVEAFF.

This clonotype occurred many times. The chain carries TRBV28 and TRBJ2-2, with a weak D call TRBD1 (6 bases). The CDR3 is 15 residues long. V dropped 8 bases and J dropped 2 bases, with 15 bases sitting between them. Germline CDR1 MDHEN, CDR2 SYDVKM. The CDR3 nucleotides are TGTGCCAGCCAACGAGGACAGACAAACACCGGGGAGCTGTTTTTT. Residues: CASQRGQTNTGELFF.

V usage is TRBV30 and J usage is TRBJ1-5, with D unclear. Trimming left V 0 bases short and J 9 bases short, with 12 bases between. This CDR3 has 13 amino acids. Germline-derived CDR1 and CDR2 are GTSNPN and SVGIG (reference sequence). Written as DNA, the CDR3 is TGTGCCTGGAGTGTATCGGTGGAGACGCCCCAGCATTTT. It is translated as CAWSVSVETPQHF.

This clonotype appeared many times. The V and J genes are TRBV28 and TRBJ1-5, with D hard to call. Germline V gene lookup returns CDR1 MDHEN and CDR2 SYDVKM. The V and J ends lost 3 bases and 7 bases respectively, with 7 bases between them. The CDR3 is 12 amino acids. DNA of the CDR3: TGTGCCAGCAGTTTGGGAGGGCAGCCCCAGCATTTT. Translated: CASSLGGQPQHF. The full variable domain, its missing parts supplied by reference TRBV28 and TRBJ1-5, is DVKVTQSSRYLVKRTGEKVFLECVQDMDHENMFWYRQDPGLGLRLIYFSYDVKMKEKGDIPEGYSVSREKKERFSLILESASTNQTSMYLCASSLGGQPQHFGDGTRLSIL.

This clonotype showed up many times. The chain joins TRBV6-1 to TRBJ1-2; TRBD1 agrees at 10 bases. CDR3 length equals 14 residues. The junction had 7 bases not matched to a gene; V was cut back by 5 bases and J by 7 bases. Germline V gene sequence: CDR1 MNHNS, CDR2 SASEGT. The CDR3 loop is CASSSRDRGFGYTF. The CDR3 DNA reads TGTGCCAGCAGTAGCCGGGACAGGGGCTTTGGCTACACCTTC.

This clonotype turned up a few times. V is TRBV6-2 or TRBV6-3 and J is TRBJ2-2; 7 bases are shared with TRBD2. J was trimmed by 7 bases and V by 1 base; bases with no gene match: 6. CDR1 and CDR2 (germline): MNHEY, SVGEGT. The CDR3 runs 15 residues. In DNA form, the CDR3 reads TGTGCCAGCAGTTACTTAGCGGGCCTGAGCGGGGAGCTGTTTTTT. It encodes CASSYLAGLSGELFF.

This clonotype was seen repeatedly, ten times or more. The chain has TRBV28 and TRBJ2-7, with 7 bases matching TRBD2. The CDR3 is made up of 20 amino acids. CDR1 is MDHEN, CDR2 SYDVKM, per germline. J gave up 3 bases and V 6 bases, and 26 bases lay outside the gene matches. The CDR3 spells CASSPLLTPLRLAPHYEQYF. The CDR3 DNA is TGTGCCAGCAGCCCTCTCCTTACACCTTTAAGACTAGCCCCACACTACGAGCAGTACTTC.

The chain uses TRBV6-2 or TRBV6-3 and TRBJ2-7; D call uncertain. The CDR3 sequence is 12 residues long. The V gene's germline CDR1 is MNHEY and CDR2 SVGEGT. Trimming left V 7 bases short and J 7 bases short, with 14 bases between. CDR3 residues: CASMSSGVEQYF. Here the CDR3 DNA reads TGTGCCAGCATGAGTTCAGGCGTGGAGCAGTACTTC.

This clonotype has ten or more counts. The genes are TRBV5-1 and TRBJ1-1, with 8 bases lining up with TRBD1. The germline gives CDR1 SGHRS, CDR2 YFSETQ. The CDR3 runs to 14 residues. The junction had 4 bases not matched to a gene; V was cut back by 3 bases and J by 3 bases. This CDR3 reads CASSWTGKDTEAFF. The CDR3 DNA follows: TGCGCCAGCAGCTGGACAGGGAAAGACACTGAAGCTTTCTTT. The complete variable domain, with remaining parts taken from reference TRBV5-1 and TRBJ1-1, reads KAGVTQTPRYLIKTRGQQVTLSCSPISGHRSVSWYQQTPGQGLQFLFEYFSETQRNKGNFPGRFSGRQFSNSRSEMNVSTLELGDSALYLCASSWTGKDTEAFFGQGTRLTVV.

This clonotype was recorded many times. This chain uses TRBV11-2 with TRBJ2-5; 9 bases map to TRBD1. Trimming at V came to 3 bases and at J to 4 bases, leaving 6 bases not matched to a gene. This CDR3 region has 15 residues. Germline CDR1 SGHAT, CDR2 FQNNGV. The CDR3: CASSFGDREVETQYF. Here the CDR3 DNA reads TGTGCCAGCAGCTTCGGGGACAGGGAAGTAGAGACCCAGTACTTC.